The 20 T cell receptor beta chains in this list originate from one sample, sequenced in a study of breast tumors, draining lymph nodes, adjacent tissues. TCRdb used MiXCR to reprocess the multiplex PCR reads, holding one entry per CDR3 protein. This table has some 130,000 distinct CDR3 sequences, about 20% appearing once. Axillary draining lymph nodes of breast cancer patients supplied the node samples. Sequencing was performed on axillary lymph node tissue. Source of these receptors: a female donor with breast cancer. Some clones in this sample may be carry-over from other donors' samples.

There are many counts of this clonotype. The chain couples TRBV5-1 to TRBJ1-3; D is unclear. This CDR3 is 15 amino acids long. CDR1 is SGHRS and CDR2 is YFSETQ in the germline V gene. V was shortened by 0 bases and J by 0 bases, with 7 bases between the two germline ends. The CDR3, as DNA: TGCGCCAGCAGCTTGGAGTTTCTCTCTGGAAACACCATATATTTT. Translating it yields CASSLEFLSGNTIYF.

This clonotype was seen many times. This chain links TRBV5-6 with TRBJ1-4, with 8 bases that match TRBD1. This CDR3 spans 16 amino acids. Per the germline V gene, CDR1 is SGHDT and CDR2 is YYEEEE. Trimming at V came to 4 bases and at J to 0 bases, leaving 5 bases not matched to a gene. The CDR3 DNA sequence: TGTGCCAGCAGCATGCAGGGGGCTGCAACTAATGAAAAACTGTTTTTT. Translating it yields CASSMQGAATNEKLFF.

This clonotype was recorded many times. This chain links TRBV7-6 with TRBJ1-5; 10 bases are shared with TRBD1. Per germline, CDR1 SGHVS and CDR2 FNYEAQ. The CDR3 has 16 amino acids. The junction had 9 bases not matched to a gene; V was cut back by 4 bases and J by 6 bases. The CDR3 protein is CASSSETGGQGQPQHF. The CDR3 DNA is TGTGCCAGCAGCTCCGAGACAGGGGGCCAGGGTCAGCCCCAGCATTTT.

Details on this clonotype: A much larger clone differs by one base, so this may be a read error. The rearrangement links TRBV3-1 to TRBJ2-7, with D tentatively TRBD2 (6 bases). This CDR3 has 14 amino acids. The germline V gene has CDR1 LGHDT and CDR2 YNNKEL (reference sequence). The CDR3 spells CVSSLGGNHYEQYF. DNA of the CDR3: TGTGTCAGCAGCCTGGGGGGTAACCACTACGAGCAGTACTTC.

This clonotype was recorded at least ten times. V gene TRBV29-1 combines with J gene TRBJ2-5; D might be TRBD1 (6 bases). Germline V gene data show CDR1 as SQVTM and CDR2 as ANQGSEA. This CDR3 has 15 amino acids. With 2 bases removed from V and 2 bases from J, the gap between germline ends came to 15 bases. The CDR3 loop reads CSVENQAGEQETQYF. DNA for the CDR3: TGCAGCGTTGAAAATCAGGCAGGGGAACAAGAGACCCAGTACTTC.

This clonotype was counted only a few times. V is TRBV6-1 and J is TRBJ1-5; 7 bases match TRBD1. This CDR3 region has 17 residues. CDR1 is MNHNS and CDR2 is SASEGT in the germline V gene. V lost 5 bases, J lost 2 bases, and 12 bases stayed unmatched. The CDR3 protein is CASSFPAGGTGNQPQHF. The CDR3 region has the DNA TGTGCCAGCAGTTTCCCCGCGGGTGGGACAGGCAATCAGCCCCAGCATTTT.

This clonotype was seen ten or more times. V gene TRBV24-1 combines with J gene TRBJ2-1; D is perhaps TRBD1 (5 bases). In germline, CDR1 is KGHDR, CDR2 SFDVKD. The CDR3 length is 13 residues. The germline V and J ends were trimmed by 3 bases and 10 bases, with 12 bases remaining between them. The CDR3 here is CATSDQQANEQFF. CDR3 sequence (DNA): TGTGCCACCAGTGATCAACAGGCGAACGAGCAGTTCTTC.

This clonotype was recorded many times. The chain has TRBV3-1 and TRBJ1-6; no firm D call. The CDR3 is made up of 13 amino acids. The V end was cut by 4 bases, the J end by 6 bases, with 7 bases between. Per the germline V gene, CDR1 is LGHDT and CDR2 is YNNKEL (reference sequence). CDR3 region: CASSRNPNSPLHF. The CDR3 region has the DNA TGTGCCAGCAGCCGGAACCCTAATTCACCCCTCCACTTT.

The chain recombines TRBV5-4 with TRBJ2-5, with 7 nucleotides matching TRBD2. The trim removed 0 bases at V and 4 bases at J, leaving 9 bases unmatched. Germline loops: CDR1 SGHNT, CDR2 YYREEE (reference sequence). The CDR3 covers 16 residues. The CDR3 here is CASSLGGRERGETQYF. CDR3 nucleotide sequence: TGTGCCAGCAGCTTGGGAGGACGGGAGCGGGGAGAGACCCAGTACTTC.

The sample holds many counts of this clonotype. The gene calls are TRBV19 and TRBJ2-5, with TRBD2 matching over 9 bases. Unmatched junction bases numbered 2, after V lost 4 bases and J lost 5 bases. Germline values: CDR1 LNHDA, CDR2 SQIVND (reference sequence). The CDR3 has 13 residues. The CDR3 DNA reads as TGTGCCAGTAGTAGCGGGGGGGCCGAGACCCAGTACTTC. Protein product: CASSSGGAETQYF.

This clonotype showed up many times. The chain joins TRBV20-1 to TRBJ2-2; the match to TRBD2 covers 11 bases. CDR1 and CDR2 (germline): DFQATT, SNEGSKA (reference sequence). J lost 7 bases, V lost 5 bases, and 9 bases had no gene match. The CDR3 is 15 amino acids. Written as DNA, the CDR3 is TGCAGTGCTCTAGCGGGAGGTTCTCAAGGCGGGGAGCTGTTTTTT. This codes for CSALAGGSQGGELFF.

In this sample, this clonotype turned up many times. V is TRBV6-6 and J is TRBJ1-6, with 7 nucleotides matching TRBD1. The ends lost 5 bases at V and 9 bases at J; junction bases unmatched: 10. The CDR3 totals 15 residues. CDR1 MNHNY and CDR2 SVGAGI come from the germline V gene (reference sequence). In nucleotides, the CDR3 is TGTGCCAGCAGTCCGGGACAGCTGGAGTCTTCACCCCTCCACTTT. Residues: CASSPGQLESSPLHF.

This clonotype was detected only a few times. The rearrangement uses TRBV11-2 and TRBJ1-5; TRBD1 is a possible D gene (6 bases). Germline CDR1 is SGHAT and CDR2 is FQNNGV. V dropped 5 bases and J dropped 5 bases, with 10 bases sitting between them. This CDR3 region has 13 residues. CDR3 in amino acids: CASSPDRHQPQHF. The CDR3 DNA reads as TGTGCCAGCAGCCCAGACAGGCATCAGCCCCAGCATTTT. Looking up the rest from reference TRBV11-2 and TRBJ1-5 gives the full variable domain: EAGVAQSPRYKIIEKRQSVAFWCNPISGHATLYWYQQILGQGPKLLIQFQNNGVVDDSQLPKDRFSAERLKGVDSTLKIQPAKLEDSAVYLCASSPDRHQPQHFGDGTRLSIL.

In regard to this clonotype: Being one base from a much bigger clone, this may be a read error. As the CDR3 is not closed by the conserved phenylalanine or tryptophan, this likely results from a read error. The chain joins TRBV5-1 to TRBJ2-5, with a tentative D call TRBD1 (5 bases). Germline V lookup: CDR1 SGHRS, CDR2 YFSETQ. The CDR3 consists of 15 residues. V was cut by 4 bases and J by 1 base, with 14 bases left in between. The CDR3 nucleotides read TGCGCCAGCAGCCAGGGATTAGGGATCCAAGAGACCCAGTACTCC. It encodes CASSQGLGIQETQYS.

Notes on this clonotype: A read error may explain this, as a much larger clone is one base away. This chain joins TRBV6-5 and TRBJ1-2; TRBD1 agrees at 9 bases. Per germline, CDR1 MNHEY and CDR2 SVGAGI. The CDR3 is made up of 13 amino acids. This CDR3 reads CASSLRQGGGHTF. The CDR3 region has the DNA TGTGCCAGCAGTCTCCGACAGGGGGGTGGCCACACCTTC.

With regard to this clonotype: This may arise from a read error, as a much more abundant clone is one base away. A read error is likely, as this CDR3 ends without the conserved phenylalanine or tryptophan. This chain uses TRBV5-1 with TRBJ2-3; 13 bases map to TRBD2. There are 15 residues in the CDR3. Germline V gene lookup returns CDR1 SGHRS and CDR2 YFSETQ. With V trimmed by 3 bases and J by 4 bases, 2 bases remained unmatched. CDR3 in DNA: TGCGCCAGCAGCTGGACTAGCGGGGGATCAGATACGCAGTATTTA. This codes for CASSWTSGGSDTQYL.

This clonotype appeared many times. The V gene is TRBV20-1, the J gene TRBJ2-7, with 7 bases identical to TRBD2. V was pared by 7 bases and J by 2 bases, with 38 bases of the junction left unmatched. CDR1 DFQATT and CDR2 SNEGSKA come from the germline V gene (reference sequence). The CDR3 sequence is 23 residues long. CDR3 sequence: CSVGVFGSLKKIKKRDITYEQYF. The DNA for the CDR3 is TGCAGTGTCGGGGTTTTTGGGTCCCTAAAAAAAATAAAAAAGCGGGATATTACCTACGAGCAGTACTTC.

This clonotype was recorded many times. This chain links TRBV11-2 with TRBJ1-2; 9 bases are a match to TRBD1. The CDR3 sequence is 14 residues long. Germline CDR1 reads SGHAT; CDR2 reads FQNNGV. With V trimmed by 5 bases and J by 6 bases, 7 bases remained unmatched. The CDR3 loop is CASSPGTGYDGYTF. CDR3 DNA: TGTGCCAGCAGCCCGGGGACAGGGTACGATGGCTACACCTTC. Using reference TRBV11-2 and TRBJ1-2 for the parts outside the CDR3, the full variable domain is EAGVAQSPRYKIIEKRQSVAFWCNPISGHATLYWYQQILGQGPKLLIQFQNNGVVDDSQLPKDRFSAERLKGVDSTLKIQPAKLEDSAVYLCASSPGTGYDGYTFGSGTRLTVV.

There are many counts of this clonotype. The J gene is TRBJ1-2, the V gene TRBV18; D not certain. The CDR3 consists of 13 residues. CDR1 is KGHSH and CDR2 is LQKENI in the germline V gene. V was shortened by 6 bases and J by 6 bases, with 14 bases between the two germline ends. Here the CDR3 reads CASSRPGSDGYTF. CDR3 nucleotide sequence: TGTGCCAGCTCTCGGCCCGGATCTGATGGCTACACCTTC.

In its sample, this clonotype was seen many times. This chain connects TRBV5-6 to TRBJ1-2; no reliable D call. V lost 4 bases, J lost 1 base, and 11 bases lay in between. In germline, CDR1 is SGHDT, CDR2 YYEEEE. The CDR3 spans 14 residues. In nucleotides, the CDR3 is TGTGCCAGCAGCCGAAGGACGGATAACTATGGCTACACCTTC. Amino acids: CASSRRTDNYGYTF.